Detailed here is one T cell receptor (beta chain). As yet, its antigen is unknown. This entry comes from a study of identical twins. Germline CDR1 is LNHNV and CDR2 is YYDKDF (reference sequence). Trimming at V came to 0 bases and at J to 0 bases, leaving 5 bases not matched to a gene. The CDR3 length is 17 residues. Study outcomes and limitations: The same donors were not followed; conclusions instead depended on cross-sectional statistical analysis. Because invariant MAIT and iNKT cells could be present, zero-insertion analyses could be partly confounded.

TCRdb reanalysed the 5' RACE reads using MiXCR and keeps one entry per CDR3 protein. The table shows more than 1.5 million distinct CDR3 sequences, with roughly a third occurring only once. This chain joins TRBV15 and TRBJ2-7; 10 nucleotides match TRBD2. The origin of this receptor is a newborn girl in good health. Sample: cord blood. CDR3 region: CATSREGLARPSYEQYF. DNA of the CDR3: TGTGCCACCAGCAGAGAGGGACTAGCGAGGCCCTCCTACGAGCAGTACTTC.